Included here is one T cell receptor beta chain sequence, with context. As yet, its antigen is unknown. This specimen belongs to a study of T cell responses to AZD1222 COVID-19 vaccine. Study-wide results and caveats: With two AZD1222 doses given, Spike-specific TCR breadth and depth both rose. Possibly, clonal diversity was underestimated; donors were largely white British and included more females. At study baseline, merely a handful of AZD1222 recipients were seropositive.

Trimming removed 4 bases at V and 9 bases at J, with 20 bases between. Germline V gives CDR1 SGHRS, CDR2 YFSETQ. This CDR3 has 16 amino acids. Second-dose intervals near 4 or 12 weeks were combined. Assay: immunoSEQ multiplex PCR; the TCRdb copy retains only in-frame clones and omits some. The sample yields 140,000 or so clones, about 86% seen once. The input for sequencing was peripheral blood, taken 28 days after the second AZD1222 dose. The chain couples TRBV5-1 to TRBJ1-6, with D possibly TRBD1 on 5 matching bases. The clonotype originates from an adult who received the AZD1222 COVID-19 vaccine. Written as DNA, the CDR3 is TGCGCCAGCAGCCTCCGAGGGGAATCTATTGGTTCACCCCTCCACTTT. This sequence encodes CASSLRGESIGSPLHF. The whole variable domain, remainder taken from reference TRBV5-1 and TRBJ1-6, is KAGVTQTPRYLIKTRGQQVTLSCSPISGHRSVSWYQQTPGQGLQFLFEYFSETQRNKGNFPGRFSGRQFSNSRSEMNVSTLELGDSALYLCASSLRGESIGSPLHFGNGTRLTVT.